The entry below describes one T cell receptor beta chain. This specimen comes from a study of blood T cell repertoires in COVID-19. Overall study: Sample material is recorded as cDNA or gDNA derived from T cells, B-cell-depleted T cells, or PBMCs.

The CDR3 loop spans 13 amino acids. Germline assignment: CDR1 SGHKS and CDR2 YYEKEE (reference sequence). Trimming took off 0 bases at V and 1 base at J, with 4 bases between the two ends. Only in-frame clones appear in the TCRdb table, and some are missing; sequencing was by immunoSEQ multiplex PCR. Found here are some 100,000 clones, roughly 82% of them singletons; the top ten hold 6% to 7.5%. The chain joins TRBV5-5 to TRBJ1-2, with no clear D. This receptor was obtained from a man in his forties or fifties with active or convalescent COVID-19. The source material was peripheral blood. DNA of the CDR3: TGTGCCAGCAGCTTGGGAGGTAACTATGGCTACACCTTC. It specifies CASSLGGNYGYTF.